This TCR beta chain was sequenced for a study of T cells in Graves' hyperthyroidism and ophthalmopathy. V was clipped by 7 bases and J by 7 bases, with 17 bases between them. CDR3 length: 14 amino acids. CDR1 and CDR2 from the germline V gene are SNHLY and FYNNEI. In making diagnoses, clinical symptoms, serum thyroxine and TRAb, thyroid ultrasound and orbital computed tomography were all used. RNA transcripts gave rise to amplified TCR beta CDR3 regions. First-round RT-PCR with HTBI primers amplified the TCR CDR3 region. TCRdb reprocessed the multiplex PCR reads with MiXCR, giving one entry per CDR3 protein. The table has around 570,000 distinct CDR3 sequences, just under 20% seen once. This clonotype was detected only a few times.

Specimen: blood. This rearrangement joins TRBV2 to TRBJ1-5; tentatively, D is TRBD1 (6 bases). The sequence was collected from a man aged 35-49 years with Graves' ophthalmopathy. The CDR3 sequence: CASTGGTQGQPQHF. The DNA for the CDR3 is TGTGCCAGCACCGGGGGGACCCAGGGGCAGCCCCAGCATTTT.